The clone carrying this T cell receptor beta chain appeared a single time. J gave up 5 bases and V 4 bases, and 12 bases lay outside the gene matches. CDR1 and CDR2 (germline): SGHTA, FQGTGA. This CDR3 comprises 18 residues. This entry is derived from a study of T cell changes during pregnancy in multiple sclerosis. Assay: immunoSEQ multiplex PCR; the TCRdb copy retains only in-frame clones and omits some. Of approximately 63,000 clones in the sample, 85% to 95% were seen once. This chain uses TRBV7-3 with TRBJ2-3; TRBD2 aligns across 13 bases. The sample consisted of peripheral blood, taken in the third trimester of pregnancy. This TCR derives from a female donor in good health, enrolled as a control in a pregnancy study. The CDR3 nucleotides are TGTGCCAGCAGCTCCAATCCCGGACTAGCGGGAGTGGTAGATACGCAGTATTTT. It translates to CASSSNPGLAGVVDTQYF. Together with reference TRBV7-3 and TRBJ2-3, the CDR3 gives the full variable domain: GAGVSQTPSNKVTEKGKYVELRCDPISGHTALYWYRQSLGQGPEFLIYFQGTGAADDSGLPNDRFFAVRPEGSVSTLKIQRTERGDSAVYLCASSSNPGLAGVVDTQYFGPGTRLTVL.